In its sample, the clone carrying this T cell receptor (beta chain) was seen a few times. Its specificity is unknown. The entry originates in a study of cytomegalovirus exposure and HLA in healthy donors. Findings and limits, study-wide: Some segments of the V type, notably TRBV6-2 and TRBV6-3, were excluded as indistinguishable. A later analysis by the authors found several of the most significant clusters apparently linked to common viral pathogens. In a later analysis, donors in an Asian-associated ancestry cluster reportedly had fewer N-insertions in productive TCRs than the cohort mean.

PCR amplification relied on 60 Vbeta primers (plus 13 Jbeta primers). The table came from immunoSEQ multiplex PCR; TCRdb's copy has only in-frame clones and leaves some out. Of 150,000 to 200,000 clones listed, roughly four fifths are singletons. V was clipped by 2 bases and J by 4 bases, with 21 bases between them. Germline V gives CDR1 SGHDT, CDR2 YYEEEE. The CDR3 runs 17 residues. The TCR originated in a woman in her twenties or thirties in good health and CMV-seropositive. The rearrangement joins TRBV5-6 to TRBJ1-2; D call uncertain. The sample consisted of PBMCs. CDR3 region: CASSLNGGRRSGYGYTF. The CDR3 DNA reads as TGTGCCAGCAGCTTAAACGGAGGACGAAGGAGTGGCTATGGCTACACCTTC.